This T cell receptor beta chain was sequenced during a study of T cells in Graves' hyperthyroidism and ophthalmopathy. General study findings and limits: Ophthalmopathy and stable hyperthyroidism were told apart by a 13 V-J model. Ophthalmopathy, as predicted by the model, came a median 6.5 months after the prediction. Clonotypes that were expanded in thyroid above 0.001 mostly appeared in blood too.

TCR beta CDR3 sequences were amplified from RNA transcripts. First-round RT-PCR of the TCR CDR3 relied on the HTBI primer set. TCRdb re-derived calls from the multiplex PCR reads in MiXCR, one entry per CDR3 protein. The sample has 500,000 to 650,000 distinct CDR3 sequences, about 46% seen once. As regards this clonotype: Its antigen is not known.

Germline V CDR1 and CDR2: MNHNS, SASEGT. J was trimmed by 6 bases and V by 7 bases; bases with no gene match: 12. The CDR3 spans 16 residues. This rearrangement joins TRBV6-1 to TRBJ2-7; 13 nucleotides line up with TRBD2. The receptor's source is an adult woman with Graves' disease, either hyperthyroidism or ophthalmopathy (not recorded which). The material sequenced was peripheral blood or thyroid tissue (not recorded which). In DNA, the CDR3 is TGTGCCAGCATAACTAGCGGGAGGGCTTCTCTTTCCGAGCAGTACTTC. Translating it yields CASITSGRASLSEQYF.